This record covers a single T cell receptor (beta chain). The table lists this clonotype with a few counts. Its antigen has not been determined. The sample holds no much larger clone one base away, and base qualities are not on file. The data belong to a study of blood T cells in healthy people across ages (dated by TCRdb to the mid-2010s). Describing the broader study: In model experiments, template switching captured about one uniquely barcoded TCR beta cDNA molecule for every two T cells. Two additional independent replicas of 1 million unique cDNA reads from the same blood draw were analyzed for two donors (one aged 18 to 30 and one aged 80 or older). The donors were divided into four age groups: young (average around 16 years), middle-aged (around 41), aged (under 70) and long-lived (82). To avoid experimental bias, donors of different ages were randomly spread across the sequencing lanes. To track age-related changes in TCR beta repertoire diversity, the study relied on deep sequencing normalized with unique cDNA molecular identifiers. Broader findings and caveats from the paper: Observed TCR beta diversity correlated strongly with the percentage of naive T cells measured by flow cytometry. As age increased, observed TCR beta diversity per million T cells dropped in a roughly linear way, and a significant reduction was already evident by age roughly 40. Estimates of total diversity based on one million sequenced T cells were regarded as lower bounds and as underestimates. Because the CMV infection status of the donors was unknown, age-related changes in expanded clonotypes may potentially have been confounded. Conclusive comparison of naive and antigen-experienced compartments was prevented by the profiling of bulk unsorted PBMCs. Compared with the aged group, more naive CD4+ T cells, fewer expanded clones and increased TCR diversity were shown by the long-lived group, suggesting age selection.

The roughly 42 donors, aged roughly 6 to 95 years, were systemically healthy Caucasian individuals from Russia. Approximately 10 milliliters of peripheral blood were collected from each donor into EDTA-treated Vacutainer tubes. Ficoll-Paque density-gradient centrifugation was used to isolate PBMCs, with at least 6.5 million obtained per sample. Total RNA, at least 5 micrograms per sample, was extracted from PBMCs with Trizol reagent. For every donor, an aliquot of PBMCs went through flow cytometry to measure the percentages of naive CD45RAhigh/CD27high T cells. Library prep was done by 5' RACE. Sequencer: Illumina HiSeq 2500. A second PCR of roughly 7 to 11 cycles was run with a J-beta primer mix and a sample-barcoded 5' primer. A unique molecular identifier was introduced onto each TCR beta cDNA molecule by a template-switch 5' adaptor carrying 12 random nucleotides. Each sample yielded at least 3 million CDR3-containing paired-end reads. The Mint cDNA synthesis kit, primed by a TRBC-specific oligonucleotide, was used to synthesize first-strand cDNA from all RNA. All cDNA was treated with uracil-DNA glycosylase and then went through a first 18-cycle PCR with the universal primers M1SS and BC2_uni_R. The original pipeline was this. For normalization, 1 million high-quality reads, each with a distinct molecular identifier, were randomly selected from each sample. Reads sharing molecular identifiers were discarded rather than binned into consensus sequences. MiTCR, with a Q25 quality threshold and the strictest error-elimination algorithm, was used for CDR3 identification, clonotype clustering and error correction. A nonparametric unseen species model with Euler transformation was used to estimate a lower bound on total TCR beta diversity. Through fastp at Q25 and MiXCR, TCRdb rebuilt clones from the public reads, retaining in-frame beta chains. A single entry per CDR3 protein holds the most common genes and DNA from its merged rows. Here the V and J calls rest on TCRdb's processing, not on the authors' analysis. This sample comprises fewer than 1,000,000 distinct CDR3 sequences, about 42% of them detected only once. Around 18% of the sample is held by the ten biggest clonotypes.

Inclusive of the bounding cysteine and phenylalanine, the CDR3 is 14 residues long. The sequence is cut down to CDR3 DNA, 42 bases in frame from base 1. A distance of 16 bases separates the germline ends of V and J, which lose 0 bases and 11 bases respectively. CDR1 and CDR2 were assigned from the germline V gene (reference sequence) as MNHEY and SMNVEV. The sample taken for sequencing was blood. The source is a man older than 75 in good health. This receptor chain uses TRBV27 and TRBJ2-5; the D region possibly corresponds to TRBD2 (5 bases align). The nucleotides are TGTGCCAGCAGTTTATCTAGTCGAATGAGGGAGCAGTACTTC. Translation gives CASSLSSRMREQYF.